A single sample gave rise to the 14 T cell receptor beta chains below, sequenced in a study of OX40 agonist ivuxolimab in advanced cancers. Produced via immunoSEQ multiplex PCR; TCRdb's table is partial and in-frame only. This sample has 75,000 to 100,000 clones, with about 80% found just once. The input for sequencing was CD4+ or CD8+ T cells sorted from blood, taken in a trial of the OX40 agonist ivuxolimab. The receptors stem from an adult with an advanced solid tumor such as melanoma, head and neck, liver or kidney cancer.

The chain uses TRBV5-1 and TRBJ2-1, with 10 bases lining up with TRBD2. The CDR3 covers 14 residues. Germline CDR1 SGHRS, CDR2 YFSETQ. J lost 8 bases, V lost 4 bases, and 6 bases had no gene match. The CDR3, as DNA: TGCGCCAGCAGCCCCCTAGCGGGAGTTGATGAGCAGTTCTTC. Its protein product is CASSPLAGVDEQFF.

This clone was observed a single time. DNA for the CDR3: TGTGCCAGCAGCACATTGAGGGGGGGCTCCTACGAGCAGTACTTC. The encoded protein is CASSTLRGGSYEQYF. The gene calls are TRBV2 and TRBJ2-7; D might be TRBD2 (7 bases). The germline V gene encodes CDR1 SNHLY and CDR2 FYNNEI. Trimming took off 6 bases at V and 0 bases at J, with 15 bases between the two ends. The CDR3 extends over 15 amino acids.

This clone was seen a few times. The V gene is TRBV7-2, the J gene TRBJ1-1; tentatively, D is TRBD1 (5 bases). The CDR3 has 15 amino acids. The V and J ends lost 5 bases and 4 bases respectively, with 17 bases between them. Germline CDR1 is SGHTA and CDR2 is FQGNSA. As DNA, the CDR3 is TGTGCCAGCAGCCTTTGGGGGGGGTCGGGCACTGAAGCTTTCTTT. Protein product: CASSLWGGSGTEAFF.

This CDR3 reads CASSQQGNQPQHF. For the CDR3, the DNA is TGTGCCAGCAGCCAACAGGGAAATCAGCCCCAGCATTTT. The chain joins TRBV7-9 to TRBJ1-5; possible D gene TRBD1, 6 bases. Germline V gene data show CDR1 as SEHNR and CDR2 as FQNEAQ (reference sequence). Deletions cut 5 bases from V and 4 bases from J, with 9 bases between. The CDR3 length is 13 residues.

The chain combines TRBV5-4 with TRBJ2-5; D unresolved. The J call is doubtful: the DNA matches TRBJ2-7 better. Germline values: CDR1 SGHNT, CDR2 YYREEE (reference sequence). This CDR3 is built from 12 residues. The CDR3 DNA follows: TGTGCCAGCAGGGTGCGAGTGGCCGAGCAGTACTTC. Its translation: CASRVRVAEQYF.

The CDR3 here is CASGFRTTGYYEQYF. The DNA for the CDR3 is TGTGCTAGTGGTTTCCGGACGACAGGATACTACGAGCAGTACTTC. V gene TRBV12-5 combines with J gene TRBJ2-7, with TRBD1 as a possible D gene (6 bases). This CDR3 contains 15 residues. From germline, CDR1 is LGHNT and CDR2 FRNRAP. Trimming left V 3 bases short and J 3 bases short, with 15 bases between.

The chain combines TRBV18 with TRBJ2-6; TRBD2 might be the D (5 bases). Germline CDR1 reads KGHSH; CDR2 reads LQKENI. Trimming removed 1 base at V and 0 bases at J, with 13 bases between. CDR3 length equals 18 residues. CDR3 loop: CASSPRRLGGSGANVLTF. DNA of the CDR3: TGTGCCAGCTCACCACGGCGGTTAGGAGGCTCTGGGGCCAACGTCCTGACTTTC.

The chain recombines TRBV6-5 with TRBJ1-1; tentative D call: TRBD1 (6 bases). Germline V CDR1 and CDR2: MNHEY, SVGAGI. This CDR3 is 14 amino acids long. Trimming removed 5 bases from V and 4 bases from J, with 14 bases in between. The CDR3 here is CASSPLGTLTEAFF. CDR3 sequence (DNA): TGTGCCAGCAGTCCGTTAGGGACACTCACTGAAGCTTTCTTT.

The genes are TRBV19 and TRBJ1-4; D possibly corresponds to TRBD1 (5 bases). This CDR3 spans 14 amino acids. Per the germline V gene, CDR1 is LNHDA and CDR2 is SQIVND (reference sequence). V dropped 7 bases and J dropped 7 bases, with 16 bases sitting between them. For the CDR3, the DNA is TGTGCCAGTACGCTTGGGACGGCTCGTGAAAAACTGTTTTTT. Its translation is CASTLGTAREKLFF.

The chain carries TRBV15 and TRBJ1-1; D call uncertain. The CDR3 is made up of 15 amino acids. V lost 3 bases, J lost 3 bases, and 14 bases lay in between. Germline V gene lookup returns CDR1 LNHNV and CDR2 YYDKDF (reference sequence). The DNA of the CDR3 is TGTGCCACCAGCAGTTTTACGACGGGAGACACTGAAGCTTTCTTT. The encoded protein is CATSSFTTGDTEAFF. The full variable domain, its missing parts supplied by reference TRBV15 and TRBJ1-1, is DAMVIQNPRYQVTQFGKPVTLSCSQTLNHNVMYWYQQKSSQAPKLLFHYYDKDFNNEADTPDNFQSRRPNTSFCFLDIRSPGLGDTAMYLCATSSFTTGDTEAFFGQGTRLTVV.

This clone was recorded a few times. The chain employs TRBV5-1 and TRBJ1-3; D may be TRBD1 (6 bases). The V and J ends lost 0 bases and 8 bases respectively, with 15 bases between them. Per germline, CDR1 SGHRS and CDR2 YFSETQ. CDR3 length: 15 amino acids. DNA of the CDR3: TGCGCCAGCAGCTTGGCCGTGGGGGGCGGACACACCATATATTTT. Translating gives CASSLAVGGGHTIYF.

The rearrangement uses TRBV7-8 and TRBJ1-5; D ambiguous. CDR1 and CDR2 from the germline V gene are SGHVS and FQNEAQ. V lost 5 bases and J 0 bases, leaving 8 bases between the germline ends. The CDR3 runs 14 residues. The CDR3 protein is CASSHRDSNQPQHF. The CDR3, as DNA: TGTGCCAGCAGCCACCGTGATAGCAATCAGCCCCAGCATTTT.

This clone has only one observation. CDR3 nucleotide sequence: TGCAGTGCTAGCAGACAGGGCGAGCAGTACTTC. Its translation is CSASRQGEQYF. The chain recombines TRBV20-1 with TRBJ2-7; TRBD1 aligns across 7 bases. The CDR3 length is 11 residues. J was trimmed by 6 bases and V by 3 bases; bases with no gene match: 2. CDR1 is DFQATT and CDR2 is SNEGSKA in the germline V gene (reference sequence).

The chain is built from TRBV15 and TRBJ2-2, with TRBD2 identical over 8 bases. This CDR3 has 17 residues. Germline lookup yields CDR1 LNHNV and CDR2 YYDKDF (reference sequence). V lost 0 bases to trimming and J lost 3 bases; unmatched junction nucleotides: 6. CDR3 coding DNA: TGTGCCACCAGCAGAGATCGAGCGGGGGCGCACACCGGGGAGCTGTTTTTT. Residues: CATSRDRAGAHTGELFF.